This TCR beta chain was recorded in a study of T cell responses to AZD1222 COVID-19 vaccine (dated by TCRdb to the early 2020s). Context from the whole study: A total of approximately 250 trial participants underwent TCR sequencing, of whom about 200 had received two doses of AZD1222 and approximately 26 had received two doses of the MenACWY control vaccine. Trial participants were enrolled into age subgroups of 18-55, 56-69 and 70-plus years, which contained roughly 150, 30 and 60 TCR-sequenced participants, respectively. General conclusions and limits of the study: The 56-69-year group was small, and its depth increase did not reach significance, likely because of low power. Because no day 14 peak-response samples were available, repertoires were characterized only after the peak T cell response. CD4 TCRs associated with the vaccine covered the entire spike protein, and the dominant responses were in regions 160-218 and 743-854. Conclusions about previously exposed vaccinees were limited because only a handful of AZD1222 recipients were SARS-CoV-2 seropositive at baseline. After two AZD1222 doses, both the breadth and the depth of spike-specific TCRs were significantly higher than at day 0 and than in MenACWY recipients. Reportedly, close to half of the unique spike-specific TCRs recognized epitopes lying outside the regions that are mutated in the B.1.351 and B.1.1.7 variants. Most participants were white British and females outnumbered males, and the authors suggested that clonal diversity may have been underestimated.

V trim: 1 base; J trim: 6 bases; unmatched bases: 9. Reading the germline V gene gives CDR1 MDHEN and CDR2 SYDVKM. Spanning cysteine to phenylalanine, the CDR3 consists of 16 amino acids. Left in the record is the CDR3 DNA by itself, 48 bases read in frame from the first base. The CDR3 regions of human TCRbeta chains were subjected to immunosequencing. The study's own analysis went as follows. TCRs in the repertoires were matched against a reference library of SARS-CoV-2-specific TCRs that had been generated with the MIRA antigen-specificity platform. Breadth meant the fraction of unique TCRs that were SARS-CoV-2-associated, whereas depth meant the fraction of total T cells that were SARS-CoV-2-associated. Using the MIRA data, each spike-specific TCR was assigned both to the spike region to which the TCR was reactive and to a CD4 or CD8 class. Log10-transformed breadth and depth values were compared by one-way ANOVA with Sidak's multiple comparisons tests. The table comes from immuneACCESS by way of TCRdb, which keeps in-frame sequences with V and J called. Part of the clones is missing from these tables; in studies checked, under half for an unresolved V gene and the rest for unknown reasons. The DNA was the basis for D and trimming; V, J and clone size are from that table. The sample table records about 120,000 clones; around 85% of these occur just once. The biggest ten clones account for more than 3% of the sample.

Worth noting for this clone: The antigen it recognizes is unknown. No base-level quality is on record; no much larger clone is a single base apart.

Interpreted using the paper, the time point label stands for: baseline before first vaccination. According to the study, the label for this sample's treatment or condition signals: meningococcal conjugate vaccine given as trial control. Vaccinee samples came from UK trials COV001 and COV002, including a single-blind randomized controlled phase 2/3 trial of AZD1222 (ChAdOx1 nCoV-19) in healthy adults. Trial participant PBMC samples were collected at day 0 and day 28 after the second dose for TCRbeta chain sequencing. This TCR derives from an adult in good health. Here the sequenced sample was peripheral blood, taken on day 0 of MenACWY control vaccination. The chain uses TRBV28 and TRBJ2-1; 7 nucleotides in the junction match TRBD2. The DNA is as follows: TGTGCCAGCAGTTTATCGGCGGGGGTGAACCTCAATGAGCAGTTCTTC. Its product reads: CASSLSAGVNLNEQFF.